What follows are 29 T cell receptor beta chains derived from one specimen sequenced in a study of shared clonotypes between healthy human individuals. Profiled with immunoSEQ multiplex PCR; TCRdb holds only in-frame clones, not every one. The sample yields about 2 million clones, just under 95% seen once. Positively selected for CCR7, the CD45RO-negative cells used as naive CD8 cells excluded terminally differentiated effector memory CD45RA+ cells. Sequenced sample: naive CD8+ T cells sorted from blood. All receptors derive from a man younger than 35 in good health.

The chain is built from TRBV19 and TRBJ2-7, with 8 bases fitting TRBD1. Trimming cost V 8 bases and J 6 bases; bases outside gene matches: 9. The CDR3 runs 13 residues. Germline V gene lookup returns CDR1 LNHDA and CDR2 SQIVND (reference sequence). As DNA, the CDR3 is TGTGCCAGTGGCCGGACAGGGCTCTCCGAGCAGTACTTC. As protein: CASGRTGLSEQYF.

The chain links TRBV4-1 to TRBJ1-2; weak D call: TRBD1 (5 bases). The CDR3 spans 17 residues. Germline V CDR1 and CDR2: MGHRA, YSYEKL. Trimming removed 0 bases at V and 2 bases at J, with 16 bases between. The CDR3 DNA reads TGCGCCAGCAGCCAAGAAGACCCTGGGGGGGTCAACTATGGCTACACCTTC. Translating gives CASSQEDPGGVNYGYTF.

CDR3 coding DNA: TGTGCCAGCAGCAACGACAGGCGTAATGAAAAACTGTTTTTT. Translating gives CASSNDRRNEKLFF. The chain employs TRBV14 and TRBJ1-4; weak D call: TRBD1 (6 bases). The length of the CDR3 is 14 residues. Germline CDR1 SGHDN, CDR2 FVKESK. Deletions cut 5 bases from V and 4 bases from J, with 11 bases between.

The chain is built from TRBV10-1 and TRBJ2-2; the D is unclear. Germline CDR1 WNHNN, CDR2 SYGVQD (reference sequence). The CDR3 has 12 residues. V shed 0 bases and J shed 6 bases, with 2 bases lying between them. The CDR3 is CASSESSGELFF. The CDR3 bases are TGCGCCAGCAGTGAGTCGTCCGGGGAGCTGTTTTTT.

The chain uses TRBV7-9 and TRBJ1-5; TRBD1 matches at 7 bases. CDR1 and CDR2 (germline): SEHNR, FQNEAQ (reference sequence). This CDR3 is 15 amino acids long. V lost 5 bases, J lost 3 bases, and 7 bases stayed unmatched. This CDR3 reads CASSPPGQHNQPQHF. The CDR3 nucleotides read TGTGCCAGCAGCCCACCGGGACAGCACAATCAGCCCCAGCATTTT.

CDR3 sequence reads: CASSVGVSGSNTEAFF. The CDR3 bases are TGTGCCAGCAGCGTGGGGGTTTCGGGTTCGAACACTGAAGCTTTCTTT. V usage is TRBV9 and J usage is TRBJ1-1; D is perhaps TRBD1 (5 bases). Germline V gene data show CDR1 as SGDLS and CDR2 as YYNGEE. The germline V and J ends were trimmed by 2 bases and 1 base, with 15 bases remaining between them. This CDR3 comprises 16 residues.

This rearrangement joins TRBV9 to TRBJ2-7; D is possibly TRBD1 (5 bases). The germline gives CDR1 SGDLS, CDR2 YYNGEE. V was trimmed by 0 bases and J by 4 bases, leaving 17 bases between them. There are 16 residues in the CDR3. The CDR3 is CASSVGDAREEYEQYF. DNA for the CDR3: TGTGCCAGCAGCGTAGGAGATGCCAGGGAAGAGTACGAGCAGTACTTC.

The chain links TRBV6-1 to TRBJ2-2; TRBD2 matches at 8 bases. This CDR3 has 17 amino acids. V shed 0 bases and J 1 base; nucleotides not matched to a gene: 4. Germline assignment: CDR1 MNHNS and CDR2 SASEGT. The CDR3 loop is CASSEARLAGNTGELFF. The CDR3 bases are TGTGCCAGCAGTGAAGCTAGGCTAGCGGGGAACACCGGGGAGCTGTTTTTT.

The chain employs TRBV7-9 and TRBJ2-5; D possibly matches TRBD1 or TRBD2 (6 bases each). Per the germline V gene, CDR1 is SEHNR and CDR2 is FQNEAQ (reference sequence). CDR3 length: 16 amino acids. Trimming pared 2 bases from V and 2 bases from J, leaving 15 bases between. The CDR3 sequence is CASSLWEPGAQETQYF. CDR3 DNA: TGTGCCAGCAGCTTATGGGAGCCGGGGGCTCAAGAGACCCAGTACTTC.

The genes are TRBV7-2 and TRBJ1-1; D call uncertain. The CDR3 has 14 amino acids. Per the germline V gene, CDR1 is SGHTA and CDR2 is FQGNSA. The V gene lost 3 bases and the J gene lost 1 base, with 9 bases spanning the gap. The CDR3 nucleotides are TGTGCCAGCAGCTTCAATGAGGGGAACACTGAAGCTTTCTTT. Its protein is CASSFNEGNTEAFF.

This clone came up once. The V and J genes are TRBV5-1 and TRBJ2-5; the D gene is possibly TRBD2 (7 bases). V was trimmed by 3 bases and J by 5 bases, leaving 17 bases between them. The germline CDR1 and CDR2 sequences are SGHRS and YFSETQ. The CDR3 is made up of 15 amino acids. CDR3 bases: TGCGCCAGCAGCTCGACCCGGGGGGCGGGGGAGACCCAGTACTTC. This encodes CASSSTRGAGETQYF.

The chain combines TRBV27 with TRBJ1-1, with unresolved D. The CDR3 consists of 13 residues. Trimming pared 5 bases from V and 1 base from J, leaving 8 bases between. Germline V lookup: CDR1 MNHEY, CDR2 SMNVEV (reference sequence). CDR3 amino acids: CASSLEKNTEAFF. The DNA for the CDR3 is TGTGCCAGCAGTCTTGAGAAGAACACTGAAGCTTTCTTT.

The CDR3 DNA follows: TGCGCCAGCAGCCAAGGACGAAACAGTTACTTAGGGGGAGCTTTCTTT. Its translation is CASSQGRNSYLGGAFF. The gene calls are TRBV4-1 and TRBJ1-1; possibly TRBD1 for D (6 bases). The V gene lost 1 base and the J gene lost 10 bases, with 22 bases spanning the gap. There are 16 residues in the CDR3. The germline V gene has CDR1 MGHRA and CDR2 YSYEKL.

The rearrangement joins TRBV5-4 to TRBJ2-3; 9 nucleotides agree with TRBD2. This CDR3 is 16 amino acids long. CDR1 and CDR2 from the germline V gene are SGHNT and YYREEE (reference sequence). The junction had 2 bases not matched to a gene; V was cut back by 0 bases and J by 0 bases. The CDR3 here is CASSLDLAGSTDTQYF. The CDR3 coding sequence is TGTGCCAGCAGCTTGGATCTAGCGGGGAGCACAGATACGCAGTATTTT. Supplemented by reference TRBV5-4 and TRBJ2-3, the full variable domain reads ETGVTQSPTHLIKTRGQQVTLRCSSQSGHNTVSWYQQALGQGPQFIFQYYREEENGRGNFPPRFSGLQFPNYSSELNVNALELDDSALYLCASSLDLAGSTDTQYFGPGTRLTVL.

The chain has TRBV6-1 and TRBJ1-3; perhaps TRBD1 as D (6 bases). Trimming cost V 4 bases and J 2 bases, with 6 bases left between them. The CDR3 loop spans 13 amino acids. Germline lookup yields CDR1 MNHNS and CDR2 SASEGT. The CDR3 bases are TGTGCCAGCAGTGGGACAGCTGGAAACACCATATATTTT. It codes for CASSGTAGNTIYF.

J is TRBJ2-7 and V is TRBV7-8; D is unclear. Trimming left V 5 bases short and J 8 bases short, with 13 bases between. Germline CDR1 reads SGHVS; CDR2 reads FQNEAQ. The CDR3 extends over 12 amino acids. The CDR3 region is CASSHNSLQQYF. CDR3 nucleotides: TGTGCCAGCAGCCACAACAGTTTGCAGCAGTACTTC.

The J gene is TRBJ1-2, the V gene TRBV6-6; 9 bases map to TRBD1. The CDR3 runs to 16 residues. V gave up 2 bases and J gave up 3 bases; unmatched junction bases: 7. Germline-derived CDR1 and CDR2 are MNHNY and SVGAGI (reference sequence). CDR3 DNA sequence: TGTGCCAGCAGTTACCCACAGGGGGCGCCGGACTATGGCTACACCTTC. It encodes CASSYPQGAPDYGYTF.

The chain has TRBV4-1 and TRBJ1-2; 9 nucleotides agree with TRBD1. The CDR3 length is 16 residues. V gave up 2 bases and J gave up 5 bases; unmatched junction bases: 9. Germline CDR1 reads MGHRA; CDR2 reads YSYEKL. DNA of the CDR3: TGCGCCAGCAGCCAAACTCGGGACAGGGCGGCGTATGGCTACACCTTC. Its protein product is CASSQTRDRAAYGYTF.

The DNA of the CDR3 is TGTGCCAGCAGACCCTGGGACAGGGTGAATACCCAGTACTTC. It is translated as CASRPWDRVNTQYF. The V call is TRBV27, the J call TRBJ2-5; 9 bases align to TRBD1. The CDR3 contains 14 residues. Trimming cost V 6 bases and J 8 bases; bases outside gene matches: 10. The V gene's germline CDR1 is MNHEY and CDR2 SMNVEV (reference sequence).

The rearrangement links TRBV11-3 to TRBJ2-1; D might be TRBD2 (5 bases). Germline V gene data show CDR1 as SGHNT and CDR2 as YENEEA. Trimming cost V 6 bases and J 6 bases, with 12 bases left between them. The CDR3 runs 13 residues. The CDR3 coding sequence is TGTGCCAGCAGTTTACCCGGGGTCAATGAGCAGTTCTTC. It yields the protein CASSLPGVNEQFF.

This chain links TRBV11-2 with TRBJ1-6, with TRBD1 matching over 7 bases. CDR3 length equals 15 residues. Trimming cost V 0 bases and J 9 bases; bases outside gene matches: 5. Germline V gives CDR1 SGHAT, CDR2 FQNNGV. The CDR3 region has the DNA TGTGCCAGCAGCTTAGAGCGGCAGGGGGTTTCACCCCTCCACTTT. Translated, it gives CASSLERQGVSPLHF.

The V call is TRBV30, the J call TRBJ1-5; possibly TRBD1 for D (6 bases). Deletions cut 5 bases from V and 4 bases from J, with 12 bases between. Germline CDR1 and CDR2: GTSNPN and SVGIG (reference sequence). The CDR3 extends over 13 amino acids. In DNA, the CDR3 is TGTGCCTGGGAGACAGGTTTTAATCAGCCCCAGCATTTT. Translating it yields CAWETGFNQPQHF.

The chain uses TRBV27 and TRBJ2-6, with D possibly TRBD2 on 5 matching bases. The ends were cut back, 0 bases at V and 9 bases at J, with 33 bases in the middle. The CDR3 extends over 22 amino acids. CDR1 MNHEY and CDR2 SMNVEV come from the germline V gene (reference sequence). The CDR3 here is CASSLSAPSTQGPLEGVNVLTF. The CDR3 DNA is TGTGCCAGCAGTTTATCGGCCCCTTCGACTCAAGGACCCCTTGAGGGTGTCAACGTCCTGACTTTC. Complete variable domain (other parts from reference TRBV27 and TRBJ2-6): EAQVTQNPRYLITVTGKKLTVTCSQNMNHEYMSWYRQDPGLGLRQIYYSMNVEVTDKGDVPEGYKVSRKEKRNFPLILESPSPNQTSLYFCASSLSAPSTQGPLEGVNVLTFGAGSRLTVL.

The rearrangement links TRBV5-4 to TRBJ2-1; 7 bases match TRBD2. This CDR3 spans 17 amino acids. CDR1 SGHNT and CDR2 YYREEE come from the germline V gene (reference sequence). J gave up 0 bases and V 1 base, and 7 bases lay outside the gene matches. CDR3 sequence: CASSLPLAETSYNEQFF. The CDR3 DNA follows: TGTGCCAGCAGCTTGCCGCTAGCGGAAACCTCCTACAATGAGCAGTTCTTC.

The CDR3 DNA reads TGTGCCAGCAGTTTATTGGGGGTTGGGCACGAGCAGTACTTC. This gives the protein CASSLLGVGHEQYF. The chain couples TRBV27 to TRBJ2-7, with D possibly being TRBD1 or TRBD2 (5 bases each). Germline V lookup: CDR1 MNHEY, CDR2 SMNVEV (reference sequence). This CDR3 region has 14 residues. V lost 1 base to trimming and J lost 5 bases, with 12 bases between them.

The table lists this clone with a count of one. This sequence joins TRBV21-1 and TRBJ2-7; TRBD1, as called in the table, went unchecked against the DNA. TRBV21-1 is a pseudogene segment. The CDR3 consists of 11 residues. The CDR3 loop reads CASSTSYEQYF. For the CDR3, the DNA is TGTGCCAGCAGCACATCCTACGAGCAGTACTTC.

J is TRBJ2-5 and V is TRBV9; D is ambiguous. Germline-derived CDR1 and CDR2 are SGDLS and YYNGEE. The germline V and J ends were trimmed by 3 bases and 3 bases, with 12 bases remaining between them. The CDR3 loop spans 14 amino acids. The CDR3 protein is CASSGPLSEETQYF. The CDR3, as DNA: TGTGCCAGCAGCGGCCCTCTAAGCGAAGAGACCCAGTACTTC.

V is TRBV9 and J is TRBJ1-1; D perhaps matches TRBD1 (5 bases). Looked up from germline, CDR1 is SGDLS and CDR2 is YYNGEE. V gave up 4 bases and J gave up 7 bases, with 14 bases separating them. CDR3 length: 13 amino acids. The CDR3 reads CASSIEGFDEAFF. The CDR3 bases are TGTGCCAGCAGCATTGAGGGGTTTGATGAAGCTTTCTTT.

The V call is TRBV13, the J call TRBJ2-2; 10 nucleotides agree with TRBD2. Trimming took 6 bases from V and 5 from J; bases not matched to a gene: 9. From germline, CDR1 is PRHDT and CDR2 FYEKMQ (reference sequence). This CDR3 is built from 16 residues. CDR3 amino acids: CASSFSGGPGTGELFF. The CDR3 bases are TGTGCCAGCAGTTTTAGCGGGGGGCCCGGGACCGGGGAGCTGTTTTTT.